The present entry profiles one T cell receptor beta chain with its context. A single count supports this clone. The clone's antigen remains unknown. No qualities accompany the bases; no much larger clone lies one base away. The sample belongs to a study of high-grade serous ovarian cancer treatment subgroups listed by TCRdb under 2021. Turning to the overall study: On average, each sample produced some 15,000 sequencing reads and about 7,000 unique TCR beta rearrangements. Under a laparoscopic triage algorithm, patients with high-grade serous ovarian cancer were grouped by complete gross resection or by neoadjuvant chemotherapy response, and the study profiled the TCR beta repertoires of these patients. The roughly 30-patient cohort included roughly ten patients with no residual disease after primary surgery (R0), roughly ten excellent NACT responders, and roughly ten poor NACT responders. One primary tumor sample and two metastatic tumor samples were contributed by each patient, so that about a hundred samples were obtained in total.

Tumor samples were obtained before definitive surgery or chemotherapy. Genomic DNA extraction was performed by the MD Anderson Biospecimen Extraction Resource, and TCR sequencing was carried out by the MD Anderson Cancer Genomics Laboratory. Overall study outcomes, separate from this receptor: Tumors from the same patient had repertoire similarity ranging from 0.11 to 0.79, while tumors from different patients showed almost no similarity. TCR clonal relatedness showed a positive correlation with neoantigen level and a trend toward positive correlation with copy number variation and mutation load from whole-genome sequencing. Because bulk tumor TCR sequencing provided no spatial information, insight into HGSC tumor complexity and diversity was limited. TCR repertoire analyses focused on CDR3; CDR1 and CDR2 were not analyzed.

The approximately 90 tumor samples underwent high-throughput TCR profiling with ImmunoSEQ. The paper's data handling went like this. Repertoire diversity metrics included richness (unique productive sequences), clonality, evenness and relatedness; Bhattacharyya coefficient assessed similarity between samples. Conclusions stayed consistent in a sensitivity analysis that left out TCRs with fewer than two reads. TCRdb retrieved this table from immuneACCESS and kept in-frame rearrangements only. Not all clones are present; in checked studies, unresolved V genes account for under half, and no reason is known for the remainder. V, J and clone size were drawn from that table, and D and trimming were deduced from the DNA. The sample yields 10,000 to 13,000 clones; around four fifths were counted once. Clones ranked in the top ten supply 6.5% to 7.5% of the sample. The CDR3 goes from the cysteine to the phenylalanine over 15 residues. Here the CDR3 DNA is all that survives: 45 bases in frame from base 1. Trimming costs V 2 bases and J 5 bases, and their ends lie 12 bases apart. The germline V gene gives CDR1 as MNHEY and CDR2 as SVGAGI.

The sequence is built from TRBV6-5 and TRBJ2-2, and possibly TRBD1, on 7 matching bases. The source of this sequence is a human donor with high-grade serous ovarian cancer. Sequenced sample: tumor tissue. CDR3 region: CASSYEQGRTGELFF. The bases read TGTGCCAGCAGTTACGAACAGGGGAGGACCGGGGAGCTGTTTTTT.